This TCR beta chain is from a study of T-cell reconstitution after alpha-beta-depleted transplantation in children. This sample's TCRbeta library carried unique molecular identifier barcodes. TCRdb fed the PCR reads into MiXCR, producing one record per CDR3 protein. Of over 200,000 distinct CDR3 sequences detected, about a tenth appear once; the ten largest clones hold 28%. About this clonotype: Its antigen remains unidentified.

Study-wide points: The study reportedly traced alpha-beta T cells about two months after transplant to several hundred expanded graft clones. TCRbeta diversity was high at day 60 in some patients (a result of surviving recipient T cells and thymic progenitors). Fresh T-cell production supplied most of the T-cell counts and diversity seen one year after transplant.

The sample here was PBMCs, taken before TCRalphabeta/CD19-depleted stem cell transplant. This receptor was taken from a child under two years old with acute myeloid leukemia, due to receive a stem cell transplant.

The CDR3 reads CASSLQGAQVGYTF. Here the CDR3 DNA reads TGTGCCAGCAGCTTACAGGGGGCCCAGGTTGGCTACACCTTC. This chain joins TRBV7-2 and TRBJ1-2; 8 nucleotides agree with TRBD1. CDR1 and CDR2 from the germline V gene are SGHTA and FQGNSA. This CDR3 has 14 residues. Trimming took 2 bases from V and 7 from J; bases not matched to a gene: 6.